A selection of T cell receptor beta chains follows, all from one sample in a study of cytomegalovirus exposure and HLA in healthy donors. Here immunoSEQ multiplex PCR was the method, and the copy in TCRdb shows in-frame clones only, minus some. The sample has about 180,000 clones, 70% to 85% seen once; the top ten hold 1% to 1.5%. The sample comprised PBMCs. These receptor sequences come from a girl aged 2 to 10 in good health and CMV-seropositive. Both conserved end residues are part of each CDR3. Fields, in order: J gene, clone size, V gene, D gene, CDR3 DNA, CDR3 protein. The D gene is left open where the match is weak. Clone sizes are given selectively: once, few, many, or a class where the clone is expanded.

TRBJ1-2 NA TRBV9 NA TGTGCCAGCACCGACCTTATGGAGGGAGGGTACAGTCCTGTCTATGGCTACACCTTC CASTDLMEGGYSPVYGYTF
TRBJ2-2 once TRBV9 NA TGTGCCAGCAGCTCCCGCAGGGGTACCGGGGAGCTGTTTTTT CASSSRRGTGELFF
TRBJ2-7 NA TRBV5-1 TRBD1 TGCGCCAGCAGCTGGGACAGTAACTACGAGCAGTACTTC CASSWDSNYEQYF
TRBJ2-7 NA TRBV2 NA TGTGCCAGCAGTAGGGGTTCTGTGCAGGGCGCGCAGTACTTC CASSRGSVQGAQYF
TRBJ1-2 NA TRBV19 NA TGTGCCAGTAGTATTAAGAGTAGTCATCGAGGCTACACCTTC CASSIKSSHRGYTF
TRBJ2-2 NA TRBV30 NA TGTGGTAGGAGCGCGAACACCGGGGAGCTGTTTTTT CGRSANTGELFF
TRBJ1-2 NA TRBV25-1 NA TGTGCCAGCAGCGGGGAAAGCTATGGCTACACCTTC CASSGESYGYTF
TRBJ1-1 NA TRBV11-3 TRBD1 TGTGCCAGCAGCTCGACAGGGAGGACTGAAGCTTTCTTT CASSSTGRTEAFF
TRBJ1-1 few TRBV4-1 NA TGCGCCAGCAGCCAAGAAGTGAGGGTTCGCACTGAAGCTTTCTTT CASSQEVRVRTEAFF
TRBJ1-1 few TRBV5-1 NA TGCGCCAGCAGCTTTTCTGCGGAAACTGAAGCTTTCTTT CASSFSAETEAFF
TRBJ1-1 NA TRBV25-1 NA TGTGCCAGCAGTGACAGGTCCGCCTACACTGAAGCTTTCTTT CASSDRSAYTEAFF